Listed here are 15 T cell receptor beta chains from one sample, sequenced in a study of T-cell memory formation after mild COVID-19. TCRdb recomputed calls from the 5' RACE reads with MiXCR, one row per CDR3 protein. The table includes about half a million distinct CDR3 sequences, roughly 18% detected once. Sequencing was carried out using PBMCs or a T cell subset sorted from them (not recorded which). The receptors derive from an adult woman who had mild COVID-19 (a few samples of this study predate the infection). Cell type and time point are not known.

The V and J genes are TRBV7-2 and TRBJ1-2, with 7 nucleotides matching TRBD1. CDR1 and CDR2 (germline): SGHTA, FQGNSA. The CDR3 consists of 15 residues. The ends lost 3 bases at V and 0 bases at J; junction bases unmatched: 4. DNA for the CDR3: TGTGCCAGCAGCTTCTCCGGGACAGCTAACTATGGCTACACCTTC. It codes for CASSFSGTANYGYTF.

This clonotype turned up a few times. The chain couples TRBV3-1 to TRBJ2-7; 9 nucleotides align to TRBD2. The V gene's germline CDR1 is LGHDT and CDR2 YNNKEL (reference sequence). V shed 2 bases and J 4 bases; nucleotides not matched to a gene: 12. The CDR3 sequence is 17 residues long. The chain's CDR3 is CASSQYGDPSGIYEQYF. The CDR3 DNA reads as TGTGCCAGCAGCCAATACGGGGATCCTAGCGGGATATACGAGCAGTACTTC.

This clonotype was detected only a few times. V is TRBV18 and J is TRBJ2-7; TRBD1 matches at 7 bases. Trimming cost V 4 bases and J 1 base; bases outside gene matches: 13. Germline values: CDR1 KGHSH, CDR2 LQKENI. The CDR3 length is 17 residues. The CDR3 loop reads CASSRTDIEQGSYEQYF. The CDR3 DNA sequence: TGTGCCAGCTCACGTACGGACATTGAACAGGGGTCCTACGAGCAGTACTTC.

J is TRBJ1-2 and V is TRBV5-1, with TRBD1 as a possible D gene (5 bases). V gave up 1 base and J gave up 2 bases, with 9 bases separating them. The V gene's germline CDR1 is SGHRS and CDR2 YFSETQ. This CDR3 spans 14 amino acids. CDR3 protein: CASSLSPGNYGYTF. DNA for the CDR3: TGCGCCAGCAGCTTGTCCCCAGGGAACTATGGCTACACCTTC.

This clonotype was detected ten times or more. V usage is TRBV5-5 and J usage is TRBJ2-1, with TRBD2 identical over 7 bases. V shed 7 bases, J shed 5 bases, and the junction held 9 bases outside the gene matches. CDR3 length: 14 amino acids. CDR1 is SGHKS and CDR2 is YYEKEE in the germline V gene (reference sequence). This chain's CDR3 is CASGLRLADNEQFF. CDR3 bases: TGTGCCAGCGGACTTCGGCTAGCGGACAATGAGCAGTTCTTC.

The chain couples TRBV6-5 to TRBJ2-2, with TRBD1 as a possible D gene (5 bases). V lost 6 bases and J lost 2, with 16 bases in between. The CDR3 consists of 16 residues. The germline V gene encodes CDR1 MNHEY and CDR2 SVGAGI. CDR3 region: CASSPAPTVNTGELFF. The CDR3 nucleotides read TGTGCCAGCAGCCCAGCACCGACAGTAAACACCGGGGAGCTGTTTTTT.

A single count supports this clonotype. This chain joins TRBV7-3 and TRBJ2-1; no reliable D call. The germline V gene has CDR1 SGHTA and CDR2 FQGTGA. V lost 0 bases, J lost 0 bases, and 9 bases lay in between. CDR3 length equals 16 residues. The CDR3 bases are TGTGCCAGCAGCTTAACGGGTATGCTCTCCTACAATGAGCAGTTCTTC. Residues: CASSLTGMLSYNEQFF.

V usage is TRBV7-9 and J usage is TRBJ1-4; D is unclear. The CDR3 loop spans 15 amino acids. V was shortened by 2 bases and J by 0 bases, with 7 bases between the two germline ends. CDR1 SEHNR and CDR2 FQNEAQ come from the germline V gene (reference sequence). DNA of the CDR3: TGTGCCAGCAGCTTACGGCAGGCAACTAATGAAAAACTGTTTTTT. This sequence encodes CASSLRQATNEKLFF.

The genes are TRBV20-1 and TRBJ2-1; TRBD2 matches at 9 bases. V lost 2 bases to trimming and J lost 7 bases; unmatched junction nucleotides: 6. This CDR3 is built from 14 residues. Germline CDR1 reads DFQATT; CDR2 reads SNEGSKA (reference sequence). The CDR3: CSARFGLAGNEQFF. CDR3 coding DNA: TGCAGTGCTAGATTTGGGCTAGCGGGGAATGAGCAGTTCTTC.

This clonotype was detected a few times. J is TRBJ1-1 and V is TRBV7-2; possibly TRBD1 for D (6 bases). The CDR3 is made up of 15 amino acids. The V and J ends lost 2 bases and 5 bases respectively, with 15 bases between them. Germline CDR1 SGHTA, CDR2 FQGNSA. The CDR3 sequence: CASSLRQSGETEAFF. CDR3 DNA sequence: TGTGCCAGCAGCTTACGACAGTCAGGGGAAACTGAAGCTTTCTTT.

This clonotype was counted only a few times. The gene calls are TRBV12-3 or TRBV12-4 and TRBJ1-3; unclear D gene. Trimming removed 3 bases at V and 2 bases at J, with 8 bases between. The CDR3 sequence is 14 residues long. The CDR3 DNA sequence: TGTGCCAGCAGTTTCGGGGTGGCTGGAAACACCATATATTTT. Its translation is CASSFGVAGNTIYF.

This CDR3 is CASSALAGGPPEQFF. DNA of the CDR3: TGTGCCAGCAGTGCACTAGCGGGGGGGCCCCCTGAGCAGTTCTTC. The chain couples TRBV12-3 or TRBV12-4 to TRBJ2-1; 13 positions match TRBD2. The CDR3 sequence is 15 residues long. Trimming took 5 bases from V and 9 from J; bases not matched to a gene: 7.

V is TRBV2 and J is TRBJ2-5; D may be TRBD1 (6 bases). This CDR3 spans 13 amino acids. Between the trimmed V and J ends, which lost 5 bases and 0 bases, there was a span of 7 bases. The V gene's germline CDR1 is SNHLY and CDR2 FYNNEI. The CDR3 protein is CASSRDNQETQYF. The DNA of the CDR3 is TGTGCCAGCAGTCGGGACAACCAAGAGACCCAGTACTTC.

The V and J genes are TRBV7-3 and TRBJ2-5; D is uncertain. Trimming left V 6 bases short and J 4 bases short, with 12 bases between. This CDR3 comprises 13 residues. Germline V gene data show CDR1 as SGHTA and CDR2 as FQGTGA. CDR3 DNA: TGTGCCAGCAGTCCCGATCACGCAGAGACCCAGTACTTC. As protein: CASSPDHAETQYF.

The chain has TRBV5-6 and TRBJ1-5; D unresolved. Germline V lookup: CDR1 SGHDT, CDR2 YYEEEE. V was clipped by 0 bases and J by 1 base, with 14 bases between them. The CDR3 consists of 17 residues. CDR3 amino acids: CASSLASLIQSNQPQHF. The CDR3 region has the DNA TGTGCCAGCAGCTTGGCCTCTCTCATACAGAGCAATCAGCCCCAGCATTTT.